This T cell receptor beta chain emerged from a study of blood T cell repertoires in COVID-19. At the level of the study: COVID-19 samples collected from the United States, Italy and Spain covered acute and convalescent phases. The cDNA or gDNA used as material had been derived from T cells, B-cell-depleted T cells, or PBMCs.

The authors' processing: Amplification of reference gene primers provided the estimated nucleated cell counts. Clones were sequenced by immunoSEQ multiplex PCR, and TCRdb holds only the in-frame ones, with some missing. That table furnishes V, J and clone size, whereas the DNA furnished D and trimming. In the table there are around 150,000 clones, approximately 86% of which are singletons. In germline, CDR1 is LNHDA, CDR2 SQIVND (reference sequence). The V end lost 6 bases, the J end lost 2 bases, and 14 bases lay between the germline ends. This CDR3 region has 15 residues. This clone showed up just a few times.

The sample comprised peripheral blood. The chain links TRBV19 to TRBJ1-5, with D possibly TRBD1 on 6 matching bases. This sequence was found in a man aged 70-80 years with acute or convalescent COVID-19. The CDR3 here is CASSITGSGNQPQHF. The CDR3 bases are TGTGCCAGTAGCATAACAGGGTCAGGCAATCAGCCCCAGCATTTT.